Detailed here is one TCR beta chain. As yet, its antigen is unknown. Looked up from germline, CDR1 is LNHDA and CDR2 is SQIVND (reference sequence). This CDR3 is built from 16 residues. Trimming at V came to 6 bases and at J to 5 bases, leaving 13 bases not matched to a gene. This sample was included in a study of regulatory T cells in long-lasting Graves disease. Findings of the study overall: Newly diagnosed disease favored TRBV20-1 and TRBJ2-1 over persistent disease.

Described time point: newly diagnosed GD, antithyroid drugs for less than 3 months. Following extraction of RNA from PBMCs, that RNA was used to make the TCR library. The authors drew 8.5 to 9.5 milliliters of peripheral blood into EDTA tubes. Relying on iRepertoire HTBI primers and Arm-PCR of CDR3 regions, the team built TCR beta libraries. TCRdb re-analysed the multiplex PCR reads in MiXCR, keeping a single row per CDR3 protein. The sample carries about 220,000 distinct CDR3 sequences, approximately 19% recorded once. These data also featured in a second study, about T cells in Graves' hyperthyroidism and ophthalmopathy. That investigation notes: Blood held most thyroid clonotypes expanded above 0.001 frequency.

The receptor was isolated from a woman under 40 with Graves disease. The source material was peripheral blood mononuclear cells (PBMCs), sampled at new diagnosis, from a patient treated with antithyroid drugs. The chain couples TRBV19 to TRBJ1-1, with TRBD1 matching 9 bases. The CDR3 region is CASRNSGTGMLTEAFF. Written as DNA, the CDR3 is TGTGCCAGTAGGAATTCCGGGACAGGGATGCTGACTGAAGCTTTCTTT.